This TCR beta chain originates from a study of response to subunit inactivated influenza vaccine. This CDR3 has 15 residues. The germline CDR1 and CDR2 sequences are MGHDK and SYGVNS. Trimming removed 4 bases from V and 0 bases from J, with 13 bases in between. Via MiXCR, TCRdb re-called the RT-PCR reads, giving one row per CDR3 protein. The sample includes roughly 460,000 distinct CDR3 sequences, 11% seen only once; the top ten take about 12%. As regards this clonotype: Its antigen is as yet unknown.

General study findings and limits: It was the authors' suggestion that each seasonal influenza vaccination recruits few new T cells.

The genes are TRBV25-1 and TRBJ2-7, with a tentative D call TRBD2 (5 bases). Specimen: PBMCs from blood, collected roughly 48 days after vaccination. This receptor was obtained from a man in his fifties or sixties who received an inactivated influenza vaccine. CDR3 in DNA: TGTGCCAGCAGTGGATGGACTTGGATCTCCTACGAGCAGTACTTC. It is translated as CASSGWTWISYEQYF.